Following are 19 T cell receptor beta chains from one sample sequenced in a study of blood T cell repertoires in COVID-19 (dated by TCRdb to 2020 to 2022). Library creation used the immunoSEQ multiplex PCR assay. Sourced from immuneACCESS, this table was stored by TCRdb with only in-frame sequences that have V and J called. A share of the clones is absent; for the studies checked, an unresolved V gene accounts for under half, and the remainder has no known explanation. For this sample the table gives about 310,000 clones, of which about 89% were detected only once. The leading ten clones occupy approximately 7.8% of the sample. Sequenced sample: peripheral blood. These receptors were obtained from a woman between 45 and 60 years old who had recovered from COVID-19.

This clone was seen just once. The chain couples TRBV7-2 to TRBJ2-7; TRBD1 aligns across 9 bases. The CDR3 length is 18 residues. Germline assignment: CDR1 SGHTA and CDR2 FQGNSA. The V gene end was trimmed by 4 bases and the J gene end by 6 bases; junction bases not matched to a gene: 19. CDR3 nucleotides: TGTGCCAGCAGCTACTGGGGACTCGCGGACAGGGGAAGGCGCGAGCAGTACTTC. Translating it yields CASSYWGLADRGRREQYF.

The rearrangement links TRBV30 to TRBJ2-1; 10 bases are a match to TRBD2. The germline V gene has CDR1 GTSNPN and CDR2 SVGIG (reference sequence). Losses at the gene ends were 5 bases for V and 2 bases for J; bases not matched to a gene: 3. This CDR3 is 14 amino acids long. The CDR3, as DNA: TGTGCCTGGGAGCGGGGGGGCCCCTACAATGAGCAGTTCTTC. The encoded protein is CAWERGGPYNEQFF.

The V and J genes are TRBV2 and TRBJ2-5; 8 bases line up with TRBD1. With V trimmed by 4 bases and J by 5 bases, 9 bases remained unmatched. Germline lookup yields CDR1 SNHLY and CDR2 FYNNEI. This CDR3 is built from 15 residues. As DNA, the CDR3 is TGTGCCAGCAGTGTCCCCGGGACAGGCAGGGAGACCCAGTACTTC. Translation gives CASSVPGTGRETQYF.

J is TRBJ2-7 and V is TRBV6-1; weak D call: TRBD1 (6 bases). Trimming took 1 base from V and 5 from J, leaving 15 bases between them. This CDR3 spans 15 amino acids. Germline lookup yields CDR1 MNHNS and CDR2 SASEGT. CDR3 coding DNA: TGTGCCAGCAGTGAAGAAGGCAGGGGAGTGAACGAGCAGTACTTC. Translating it yields CASSEEGRGVNEQYF.

The CDR3 bases are TGTGCCAGCTCACCGGGGGGGATGCACACTGAAGCTTTCTTT. This encodes CASSPGGMHTEAFF. The rearrangement joins TRBV18 to TRBJ1-1; tentatively, D is TRBD1 (5 bases). CDR3 length: 14 residues. V was shortened by 3 bases and J by 3 bases, with 11 bases between the two germline ends. Per germline, CDR1 KGHSH and CDR2 LQKENI.

This chain uses TRBV2 with TRBJ2-3, with 9 nucleotides matching TRBD2. Germline V gives CDR1 SNHLY, CDR2 FYNNEI. V dropped 6 bases and J dropped 7; count of bases not matched to a gene: 11. The CDR3 has 15 amino acids. The CDR3 DNA follows: TGTGCCAGCAGCGGCGGGACTAGCATCTCTCATACGCAGTATTTT. This codes for CASSGGTSISHTQYF. Full variable domain (outside the CDR3, taken from reference TRBV2 and TRBJ2-3): EPEVTQTPSHQVTQMGQEVILRCVPISNHLYFYWYRQILGQKVEFLVSFYNNEISEKSEIFDDQFSVERPDGSNFTLKIRSTKLEDSAMYFCASSGGTSISHTQYFGPGTRLTVL.

The V call is TRBV2, the J call TRBJ1-6, with TRBD1 matching over 9 bases. The CDR3 is 15 amino acids. Trimming took 6 bases from V and 7 from J; bases not matched to a gene: 7. The germline CDR1 and CDR2 sequences are SNHLY and FYNNEI. The CDR3 region has the DNA TGTGCCAGCAGCCCCCGGACAGGGGACAATTCACCCCTCCACTTT. The encoded protein is CASSPRTGDNSPLHF.

The J gene is TRBJ2-3, the V gene TRBV12-5; 12 nucleotides match TRBD2. This CDR3 has 17 residues. The V gene end was trimmed by 0 bases and the J gene end by 2 bases; junction bases not matched to a gene: 3. From germline, CDR1 is LGHNT and CDR2 FRNRAP. The CDR3 sequence is CASGLVTSGGFTDTQYF. The CDR3 bases are TGTGCTAGTGGTTTGGTAACTAGCGGGGGGTTCACAGATACGCAGTATTTT.

The CDR3 DNA reads TGTGCCAGCAGCTTAGGTCCGGCGCGGGGGTCACCCCTCCACTTT. The encoded protein is CASSLGPARGSPLHF. The rearrangement links TRBV11-2 to TRBJ1-6, with a weak D call TRBD1 (5 bases). Trimming pared 1 base from V and 10 bases from J, leaving 14 bases between. Germline V gene data show CDR1 as SGHAT and CDR2 as FQNNGV. CDR3 length: 15 residues.

This clone appeared a single time. This sequence joins TRBV28 and TRBJ1-5, with TRBD1 as a possible D gene (6 bases). This CDR3 region has 14 residues. The germline CDR1 and CDR2 sequences are MDHEN and SYDVKM. Trimming pared 2 bases from V and 6 bases from J, leaving 11 bases between. In DNA, the CDR3 is TGTGCCAGCAGTTTACGGCAGGGGACTCAGCCCCAGCATTTT. Its protein is CASSLRQGTQPQHF.

The chain recombines TRBV28 with TRBJ1-2; D unclear. Germline CDR1 and CDR2: MDHEN and SYDVKM. This CDR3 has 17 amino acids. V was trimmed by 4 bases and J by 4 bases, leaving 22 bases between them. This chain's CDR3 is CASSSGGSLRGVYGYTF. As DNA, the CDR3 is TGTGCCAGCAGTTCGGGAGGGTCCCTGCGGGGAGTCTATGGCTACACCTTC.

This clone showed up just once. The V call is TRBV7-2, the J call TRBJ2-7; no clear D gene. Germline V gene lookup returns CDR1 SGHTA and CDR2 FQGNSA. This CDR3 is built from 15 residues. Trimming removed 1 base from V and 0 bases from J, with 10 bases in between. CDR3 nucleotides: TGTGCCAGCAGCTTAGGGGCCTTGAGCTCCTACGAGCAGTACTTC. This codes for CASSLGALSSYEQYF.

The rearrangement joins TRBV7-3 to TRBJ2-2; TRBD1 might be the D (5 bases). V lost 2 bases to trimming and J lost 1 base, with 5 bases between them. The CDR3 extends over 14 amino acids. Germline assignment: CDR1 SGHTA and CDR2 FQGTGA. CDR3 bases: TGTGCCAGCAGCTTAGACAGGAACACCGGGGAGCTGTTTTTT. This translates into CASSLDRNTGELFF.

This clone appeared once. This rearrangement joins TRBV10-3 to TRBJ1-5; possible D gene TRBD1, 5 bases. Trimming pared 8 bases from V and 5 bases from J, leaving 10 bases between. This CDR3 has 12 residues. Germline-derived CDR1 and CDR2 are ENHRY and SYGVKD. In DNA form, the CDR3 reads TGTGCCATCGGTGGCAGGGATCAGCCCCAGCATTTT. Amino acids: CAIGGRDQPQHF.

The rearrangement links TRBV4-2 to TRBJ2-1; 11 bases map to TRBD2. Germline CDR1 reads LGHNA; CDR2 reads YNFKEQ. CDR3 size: 17 residues. The ends lost 2 bases at V and 4 bases at J; junction bases unmatched: 7. CDR3 DNA sequence: TGTGCCAGCAGCCAACGGGCGGGACTAGCGGAGTACAATGAGCAGTTCTTC. Amino acids: CASSQRAGLAEYNEQFF.

The chain links TRBV5-6 to TRBJ1-5; perhaps TRBD1 as D (6 bases). The germline gives CDR1 SGHDT, CDR2 YYEEEE. V lost 2 bases, J lost 4 bases, and 13 bases lay in between. The CDR3 has 15 residues. CDR3 loop: CASSFYRVFNQPQHF. The DNA for the CDR3 is TGTGCCAGCAGCTTTTACAGGGTTTTTAATCAGCCCCAGCATTTT.

The chain links TRBV5-4 to TRBJ2-5; D gene uncertain. The CDR3 runs 14 residues. V lost 0 bases, J lost 0 bases, and 6 bases lay in between. The V gene's germline CDR1 is SGHNT and CDR2 YYREEE (reference sequence). The DNA for the CDR3 is TGTGCCAGCAGCTTGGTTACAGACCAAGAGACCCAGTACTTC. The encoded protein is CASSLVTDQETQYF.

The sample holds a few counts of this clone. The genes are TRBV7-9 and TRBJ2-1; D might be TRBD2 (7 bases). The CDR3 length is 15 residues. Germline V gene sequence: CDR1 SEHNR, CDR2 FQNEAQ (reference sequence). V lost 3 bases and J lost 5, with 14 bases in between. The CDR3, as DNA: TGTGCCAGCAGCTTGGGGGCCGGACTAGACAATGAGCAGTTCTTC. Protein sequence: CASSLGAGLDNEQFF.

The gene calls are TRBV19 and TRBJ2-3, with D perhaps matching TRBD1 (6 bases). The CDR3 covers 16 residues. Germline loops: CDR1 LNHDA, CDR2 SQIVND (reference sequence). Trimming cost V 5 bases and J 0 bases, with 15 bases left between them. CDR3 sequence reads: CASSPQGRPSTDTQYF. The CDR3 DNA reads TGTGCCAGTAGTCCCCAGGGGCGACCAAGCACAGATACGCAGTATTTT.